Shown below are 28 T cell receptor beta chains from a single sample sequenced in a study of T cells after yellow fever vaccination. From the 5' RACE reads, TCRdb called clonotypes with MiXCR, one entry per CDR3 protein. The sample holds tens of thousands of distinct CDR3 sequences; around 7% are singletons and the top ten take about two fifths. The specimen was CD8+ T cells sorted from PBMCs, collected on the day of the yellow fever booster vaccination. All receptors derive from a man aged 30-40 years who received the YFV17D yellow fever vaccine.

The sample holds many counts of this clonotype. V gene TRBV4-3 combines with J gene TRBJ2-2, with 11 positions matching TRBD1. The CDR3 length is 16 residues. V gave up 4 bases and J gave up 6 bases; unmatched junction bases: 7. Germline-derived CDR1 and CDR2 are LGHNA and YSLEER. The chain's CDR3 is CASSLGQGALAGELFF. The CDR3 bases are TGCGCCAGCAGCCTCGGACAGGGGGCTTTGGCCGGGGAGCTGTTTTTT.

By sample share, this clonotype is medium-sized (0.01 to 0.1%). The chain employs TRBV5-4 and TRBJ1-2; a possible D gene is TRBD1 (5 bases). Germline assignment: CDR1 SGHNT and CDR2 YYREEE (reference sequence). Deletions cut 0 bases from V and 7 bases from J, with 16 bases between. This CDR3 region has 15 residues. CDR3 bases: TGTGCCAGCAGCTTGGGGGCAGGGCCGTCCGGTGGCTACACCTTC. Translating gives CASSLGAGPSGGYTF.

This clonotype showed up just a few times. This chain connects TRBV30 to TRBJ2-5; D is uncertain. Germline CDR1 and CDR2: GTSNPN and SVGIG (reference sequence). The CDR3 is made up of 14 amino acids. Trimming pared 0 bases from V and 1 base from J, leaving 9 bases between. Here the CDR3 reads CAWSVWTSQETQYF. CDR3 nucleotides: TGTGCCTGGAGTGTGTGGACCTCCCAAGAGACCCAGTACTTC.

This clonotype was picked up many times. The V and J genes are TRBV20-1 and TRBJ2-1; D not resolved. From germline, CDR1 is DFQATT and CDR2 SNEGSKA (reference sequence). V was pared by 5 bases and J by 0 bases, with 11 bases between. The CDR3 loop spans 14 amino acids. CDR3 DNA sequence: TGCAGTGCTCCCTACCTGAGCTCCTACAATGAGCAGTTCTTC. Residues: CSAPYLSSYNEQFF.

This clonotype has just one count. A single base separates this from a much larger clone, so it may be a read error. Here the CDR3 reads CASSAYPGLGNTKYF. The CDR3 DNA follows: TGTGCCAGCAGCGCCTACCCCGGGTTGGGGAATACGAAGTATTTT. This chain links TRBV7-6 with TRBJ2-3; D call uncertain. CDR3 size: 15 residues. Germline V gives CDR1 SGHVS, CDR2 FNYEAQ.

This clonotype was seen a few times. The chain joins TRBV3-1 to TRBJ1-5; D possibly corresponds to TRBD1 (5 bases). CDR1 LGHDT and CDR2 YNNKEL come from the germline V gene (reference sequence). The length of the CDR3 is 13 residues. Trimming took off 3 bases at V and 5 bases at J, with 8 bases between the two ends. The CDR3 region is CASSHQGYQPQHF. The CDR3 nucleotides are TGTGCCAGCAGCCACCAGGGCTATCAGCCCCAGCATTTT.

This clonotype was seen many times. The V call is TRBV2, the J call TRBJ2-7; TRBD2 matches 10 bases. Germline loops: CDR1 SNHLY, CDR2 FYNNEI. J was trimmed by 3 bases and V by 6 bases; bases with no gene match: 8. The CDR3 totals 15 residues. CDR3 region: CASRFLLAGNYEQYF. The CDR3 bases are TGTGCCAGCAGATTTTTACTAGCGGGAAACTACGAGCAGTACTTC.

CDR3 sequence: CASVDQTSSYEQYF. CDR3 bases: TGTGCCAGCGTGGACCAAACTTCCTCCTACGAGCAGTACTTC. This sequence joins TRBV5-6 and TRBJ2-7; D remains ambiguous. The V gene's germline CDR1 is SGHDT and CDR2 YYEEEE. CDR3 length equals 14 residues. Trimming stripped 7 bases from V and 0 bases from J, with 14 bases between. The variable domain in full, with the rest retrieved from reference TRBV5-6 and TRBJ2-7, is DAGVTQSPTHLIKTRGQQVTLRCSPKSGHDTVSWYQQALGQGPQFIFQYYEEEERQRGNFPDRFSGHQFPNYSSELNVNALLLGDSALYLCASVDQTSSYEQYFGPGTRLTVT.

This clonotype has only a few counts. This rearrangement joins TRBV20-1 to TRBJ2-2; unclear D gene. CDR1 is DFQATT, CDR2 SNEGSKA, per germline (reference sequence). The CDR3 runs to 11 residues. Trimming shortened V by 5 bases and J by 6 bases, and 7 bases separated the two germline ends. The CDR3 loop reads CSAPVAGELFF. The CDR3, as DNA: TGCAGTGCTCCGGTGGCCGGGGAGCTGTTTTTT.

This clonotype was counted many times. The gene calls are TRBV10-2 and TRBJ1-5; 12 bases match TRBD1. V shed 5 bases, J shed 8 bases, and the junction held 7 bases outside the gene matches. The CDR3 is made up of 15 amino acids. The V gene's germline CDR1 is WSHSY and CDR2 SAAADI. The CDR3 is CASSPGTGGFEPQHF. CDR3 DNA: TGCGCCAGCAGTCCCGGGACAGGGGGCTTCGAGCCCCAGCATTTT.

This clonotype was recorded a few times. This chain uses TRBV3-1 with TRBJ2-5; 10 bases map to TRBD1. V was clipped by 2 bases and J by 1 base; unmatched bases: 19. The CDR3 has 21 residues. Germline V lookup: CDR1 LGHDT, CDR2 YNNKEL (reference sequence). CDR3 DNA sequence: TGTGCCAGCAGCCAAAGGACGACCGGGACAGGGGAGGGTCAATCCCAAGAGACCCAGTACTTC. As protein: CASSQRTTGTGEGQSQETQYF.

This clonotype showed up just a few times. The rearrangement links TRBV10-3 to TRBJ2-7, with a tentative D call TRBD2 (6 bases). V lost 7 bases to trimming and J lost 2 bases, with 18 bases between them. In germline, CDR1 is ENHRY, CDR2 SYGVKD. The length of the CDR3 is 15 residues. CDR3 sequence: CAIIQLACVTYEQYF. CDR3 coding DNA: TGTGCCATCATCCAACTAGCCTGCGTTACCTACGAGCAGTACTTC.

The CDR3 is CASSLYSRTGETQYF. The DNA for the CDR3 is TGTGCCAGCAGTTTGTACAGTCGGACGGGAGAGACCCAGTACTTC. V usage is TRBV28 and J usage is TRBJ2-5, with unresolved D. Germline lookup yields CDR1 MDHEN and CDR2 SYDVKM. V shed 3 bases and J shed 4 bases, with 15 bases lying between them. The CDR3 runs to 15 residues.

The table lists this clonotype with a count of one. A single base separates this from a much larger clone, so it may be a read error. This chain links TRBV7-6 with TRBJ2-3; a weak D match, TRBD1 (5 bases). The CDR3 sequence is 13 residues long. Germline CDR1 and CDR2: SGHVS and FNYEAQ. Trimming left V 4 bases short and J 4 bases short, with 9 bases between. In nucleotides, the CDR3 is TGTGCCAGCAGCTGTAACAGGCCAGATACGCAGTATTTT. Amino acids: CASSCNRPDTQYF.

This clonotype was observed at least ten times. The genes are TRBV11-2 and TRBJ1-4, with TRBD1 matching 7 bases. J lost 5 bases, V lost 4 bases, and 10 bases had no gene match. This CDR3 has 16 residues. CDR1 SGHAT and CDR2 FQNNGV come from the germline V gene. CDR3 DNA: TGTGCCAGCAGCTCCCCCGGGACAGAACAAAATGAAAAACTGTTTTTT. Its protein product is CASSSPGTEQNEKLFF.

In this sample, this clonotype turned up many times. This chain connects TRBV10-2 to TRBJ2-3, with 8 bases identical to TRBD2. Germline-derived CDR1 and CDR2 are WSHSY and SAAADI. V was clipped by 8 bases and J by 6 bases; unmatched bases: 19. There are 17 residues in the CDR3. In DNA form, the CDR3 reads TGCGCCAGCTGTTGGACTAGCCCTAACCGGGCTGCTGATACGCAGTATTTT. It encodes CASCWTSPNRAADTQYF.

The rearrangement uses TRBV10-3 and TRBJ1-6; possibly TRBD1 for D (5 bases). Trimming removed 6 bases at V and 13 bases at J, with 19 bases between. CDR1 is ENHRY, CDR2 SYGVKD, per germline. The CDR3 contains 14 residues. CDR3 sequence (DNA): TGTGCCATCAGGGGGGTGGGGATCCGTAATCCCCTCCACTTT. Its translation is CAIRGVGIRNPLHF.

This clonotype was seen a handful of times. CDR3 nucleotide sequence: TGTGCCAGCGGTGGGGACGACTACGAGCAGTACTTC. It codes for CASGGDDYEQYF. J is TRBJ2-7 and V is TRBV5-4, with D possibly called TRBD1 or TRBD2 (5 bases each). Germline V gene sequence: CDR1 SGHNT, CDR2 YYREEE (reference sequence). Trimming took off 7 bases at V and 3 bases at J, with 11 bases between the two ends. The length of the CDR3 is 12 residues.

The chain recombines TRBV10-1 with TRBJ2-3, with TRBD2 identical over 8 bases. The CDR3 extends over 15 amino acids. After removal of 2 bases from V and 5 bases from J, the junction contained 6 bases not matched to a gene. The germline gives CDR1 WNHNN, CDR2 SYGVQD (reference sequence). CDR3 in DNA: TGCGCCAGCAGTGAGACCGGGAGGGCCCAAGATACGCAGTATTTT. Translation gives CASSETGRAQDTQYF.

There are a few counts of this clonotype. The chain links TRBV11-2 to TRBJ2-7; TRBD2 matches at 8 bases. The CDR3 is 16 amino acids. CDR1 is SGHAT and CDR2 is FQNNGV in the germline V gene. V trimming: 5 bases; J trimming: 2 bases; junction bases outside the gene matches: 11. CDR3 bases: TGTGCCAGCAGCCCCGCCCAACTAGCGGAAACCTACGAGCAGTACTTC. Translation gives CASSPAQLAETYEQYF.

This clonotype was detected ten times or more. This chain links TRBV29-1 with TRBJ2-1; TRBD2 matches at 15 bases. With V trimmed by 3 bases and J by 9 bases, 0 bases remained unmatched. The CDR3 totals 13 residues. The germline gives CDR1 SQVTM, CDR2 ANQGSEA. The CDR3 DNA sequence: TGCAGCGTTGAGGGACTAGCGGGAGGTGAGCAGTTCTTC. Encoded protein: CSVEGLAGGEQFF.

This clonotype occurred many times. This rearrangement joins TRBV30 to TRBJ2-1; D uncertain. This CDR3 is built from 12 residues. Germline V gene data show CDR1 as GTSNPN and CDR2 as SVGIG (reference sequence). Trimming took off 0 bases at V and 7 bases at J, with 7 bases between the two ends. The CDR3 coding sequence is TGTGCCTGGAGTGTAGCCCATAATGAGCAGTTCTTC. This codes for CAWSVAHNEQFF. Looking up the rest from reference TRBV30 and TRBJ2-1 gives the full variable domain: SQTIHQWPATLVQPVGSPLSLECTVEGTSNPNLYWYRQAAGRGLQLLFYSVGIGQISSEVPQNLSASRPQDRQFILSSKKLLLSDSGFYLCAWSVAHNEQFFGPGTRLTVL.

The gene calls are TRBV5-5 and TRBJ2-3; 11 bases align to TRBD2. V shed 4 bases, J shed 4 bases, and the junction held 11 bases outside the gene matches. The length of the CDR3 is 17 residues. CDR1 and CDR2 (germline): SGHKS, YYEKEE (reference sequence). CDR3 in amino acids: CASSLPSGRFAADTQYF. The CDR3 nucleotides read TGTGCCAGCAGCCTCCCTAGCGGGAGGTTTGCCGCAGATACGCAGTATTTT.

This clonotype was counted only a few times. The chain has TRBV20-1 and TRBJ2-7; 8 bases are shared with TRBD2. This CDR3 spans 13 amino acids. V lost 6 bases and J lost 1; bases outside the gene matches: 5. Per the germline V gene, CDR1 is DFQATT and CDR2 is SNEGSKA (reference sequence). In nucleotides, the CDR3 is TGCAGTGCAGGTAGCGGGGCGTCCTACGAGCAGTACTTC. Translating gives CSAGSGASYEQYF.

This clonotype was detected ten times or more. V and J are TRBV27 and TRBJ1-5, with D uncertain. The CDR3 spans 14 residues. CDR1 and CDR2 (germline): MNHEY, SMNVEV (reference sequence). With 6 bases removed from V and 2 bases from J, the gap between germline ends came to 11 bases. CDR3 nucleotide sequence: TGTGCCAGCAGGCCACTCGGGGGCAATCAGCCCCAGCATTTT. This gives the protein CASRPLGGNQPQHF.

This sequence joins TRBV25-1 and TRBJ2-5, with D tentatively TRBD1 (5 bases). Germline assignment: CDR1 MGHDK and CDR2 SYGVNS. V lost 1 base, J lost 5 bases, and 11 bases lay in between. The CDR3 is made up of 14 amino acids. This chain's CDR3 is CASSELGALETQYF. Here the CDR3 DNA reads TGTGCCAGCAGTGAATTAGGGGCATTGGAGACCCAGTACTTC.

The chain links TRBV7-2 to TRBJ2-1; 13 positions match TRBD2. Germline V CDR1 and CDR2: SGHTA, FQGNSA. The CDR3 has 16 residues. V trimming: 5 bases; J trimming: 2 bases; junction bases outside the gene matches: 3. Written as DNA, the CDR3 is TGTGCCAGCAGCGTAGGGACTAGCGGGACCTACAATGAGCAGTTCTTC. It encodes CASSVGTSGTYNEQFF.

This clonotype occurred many times. The rearrangement links TRBV30 to TRBJ2-1; D gene ambiguous. Trimming cost V 0 bases and J 3 bases, with 6 bases left between them. The CDR3 consists of 13 residues. Germline values: CDR1 GTSNPN, CDR2 SVGIG (reference sequence). The CDR3 DNA sequence: TGTGCCTGGAGTGTACTTTTCTACAATGAGCAGTTCTTC. It specifies CAWSVLFYNEQFF. The entire variable domain, with the rest obtained from reference TRBV30 and TRBJ2-1, is as follows: SQTIHQWPATLVQPVGSPLSLECTVEGTSNPNLYWYRQAAGRGLQLLFYSVGIGQISSEVPQNLSASRPQDRQFILSSKKLLLSDSGFYLCAWSVLFYNEQFFGPGTRLTVL.